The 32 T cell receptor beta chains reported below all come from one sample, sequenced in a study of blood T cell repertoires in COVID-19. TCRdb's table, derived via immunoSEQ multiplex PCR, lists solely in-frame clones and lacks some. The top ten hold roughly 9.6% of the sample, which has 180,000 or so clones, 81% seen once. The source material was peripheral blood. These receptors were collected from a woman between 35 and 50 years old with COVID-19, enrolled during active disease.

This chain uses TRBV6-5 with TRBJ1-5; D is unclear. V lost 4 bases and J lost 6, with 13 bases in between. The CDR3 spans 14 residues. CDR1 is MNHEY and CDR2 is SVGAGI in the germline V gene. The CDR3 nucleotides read TGTGCCAGCAGTTCCCTCAGTAGAGGTCAGCCCCAGCATTTT. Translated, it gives CASSSLSRGQPQHF.

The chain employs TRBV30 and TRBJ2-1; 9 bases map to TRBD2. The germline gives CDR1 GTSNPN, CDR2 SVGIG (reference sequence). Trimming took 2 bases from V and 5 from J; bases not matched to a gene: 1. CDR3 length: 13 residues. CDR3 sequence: CAWSLAGHNEQFF. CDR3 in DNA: TGTGCCTGGAGTCTAGCGGGACACAATGAGCAGTTCTTC.

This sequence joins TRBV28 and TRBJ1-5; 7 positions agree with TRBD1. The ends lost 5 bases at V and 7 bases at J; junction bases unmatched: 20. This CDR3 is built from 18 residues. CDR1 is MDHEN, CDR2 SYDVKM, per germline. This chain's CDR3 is CASSRPRNIDRVQQPQHF. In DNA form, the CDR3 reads TGTGCCAGCAGTCGCCCTCGGAATATTGACAGGGTTCAACAGCCCCAGCATTTT.

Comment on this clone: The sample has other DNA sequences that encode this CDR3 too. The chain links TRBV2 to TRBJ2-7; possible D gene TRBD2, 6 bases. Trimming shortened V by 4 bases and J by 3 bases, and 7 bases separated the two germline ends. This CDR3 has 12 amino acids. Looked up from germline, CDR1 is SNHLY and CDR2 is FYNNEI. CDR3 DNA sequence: TGTGCCAGCAGTGTGGAGGGCTACGAGCAGTACGTC. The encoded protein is CASSVEGYEQYV.

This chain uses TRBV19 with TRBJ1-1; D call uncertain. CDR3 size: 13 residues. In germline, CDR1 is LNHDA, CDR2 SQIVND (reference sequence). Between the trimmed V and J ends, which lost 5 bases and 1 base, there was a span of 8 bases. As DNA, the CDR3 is TGTGCCAGTAGTTGGGCAGAGAACACTGAAGCTTTCTTT. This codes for CASSWAENTEAFF.

This CDR3 is CASSFSASGGETQYF. The CDR3 bases are TGTGCCAGCAGTTTTTCCGCTAGCGGGGGAGAGACCCAGTACTTC. V gene TRBV27 combines with J gene TRBJ2-5; 10 bases fit TRBD2. Germline values: CDR1 MNHEY, CDR2 SMNVEV (reference sequence). Trimming at V came to 3 bases and at J to 4 bases, leaving 5 bases not matched to a gene. CDR3 length: 15 residues.

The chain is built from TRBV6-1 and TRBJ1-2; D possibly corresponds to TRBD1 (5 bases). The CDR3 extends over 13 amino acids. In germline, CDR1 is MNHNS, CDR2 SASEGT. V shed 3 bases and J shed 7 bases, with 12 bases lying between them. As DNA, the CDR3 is TGTGCCAGCAGTGACGGTCAGGGCGCTGGCTACACCTTC. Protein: CASSDGQGAGYTF.

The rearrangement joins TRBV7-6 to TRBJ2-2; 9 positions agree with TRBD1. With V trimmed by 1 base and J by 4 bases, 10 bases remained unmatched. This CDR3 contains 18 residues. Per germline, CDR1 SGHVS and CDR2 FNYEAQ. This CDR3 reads CASSLVGGQGGGTGELFF. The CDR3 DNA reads TGTGCCAGCAGCTTAGTAGGGGGACAGGGAGGAGGCACCGGGGAGCTGTTTTTT.

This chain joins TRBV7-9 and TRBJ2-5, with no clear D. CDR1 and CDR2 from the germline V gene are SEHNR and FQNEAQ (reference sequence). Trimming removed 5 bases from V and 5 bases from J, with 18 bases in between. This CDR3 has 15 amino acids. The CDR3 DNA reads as TGTGCCAGCAGCCTAATGACTGTGCTTGGGGAGACCCAGTACTTC. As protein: CASSLMTVLGETQYF.

The chain's CDR3 is CASSERTDAYNEQFF. The CDR3 DNA reads as TGTGCCAGCAGTGAACGGACAGACGCCTACAATGAGCAGTTCTTC. The chain employs TRBV6-1 and TRBJ2-1; the D gene is possibly TRBD1 (6 bases). Between the trimmed V and J ends, which lost 2 bases and 2 bases, there was a span of 10 bases. Germline-derived CDR1 and CDR2 are MNHNS and SASEGT. This CDR3 comprises 15 residues.

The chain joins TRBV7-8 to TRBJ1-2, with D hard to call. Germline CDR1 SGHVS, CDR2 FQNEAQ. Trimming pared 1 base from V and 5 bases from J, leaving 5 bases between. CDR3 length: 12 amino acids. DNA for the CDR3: TGTGCCAGCAGCTTAGATCGTTATGGCTACACCTTC. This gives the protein CASSLDRYGYTF.

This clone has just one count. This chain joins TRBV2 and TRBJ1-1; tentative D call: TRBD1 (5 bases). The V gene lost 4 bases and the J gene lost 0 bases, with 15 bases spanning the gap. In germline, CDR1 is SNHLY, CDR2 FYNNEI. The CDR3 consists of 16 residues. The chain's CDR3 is CASSGWGSWMNTEAFF. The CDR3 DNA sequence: TGTGCCAGCAGTGGGTGGGGCAGCTGGATGAACACTGAAGCTTTCTTT.

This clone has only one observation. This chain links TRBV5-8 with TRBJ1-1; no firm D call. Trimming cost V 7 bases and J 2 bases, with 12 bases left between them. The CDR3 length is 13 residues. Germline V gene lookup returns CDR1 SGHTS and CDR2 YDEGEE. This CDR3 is CASRRLLNTEAFF. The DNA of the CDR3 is TGTGCCAGCCGCCGACTCCTTAACACTGAAGCTTTCTTT.

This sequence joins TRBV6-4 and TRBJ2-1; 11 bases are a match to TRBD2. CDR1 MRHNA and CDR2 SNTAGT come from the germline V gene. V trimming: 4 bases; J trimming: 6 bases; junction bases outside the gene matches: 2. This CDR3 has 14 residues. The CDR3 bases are TGTGCCAGCAGTGTCCTAGCGGGGGGCAATGAGCAGTTCTTC. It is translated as CASSVLAGGNEQFF.

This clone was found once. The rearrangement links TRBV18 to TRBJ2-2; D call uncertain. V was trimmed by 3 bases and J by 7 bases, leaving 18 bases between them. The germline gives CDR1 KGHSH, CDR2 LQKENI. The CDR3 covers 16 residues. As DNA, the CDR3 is TGTGCCAGCTCACCCACGCAGGCTCTCGAGTACGGGGAGCTGTTTTTT. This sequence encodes CASSPTQALEYGELFF.

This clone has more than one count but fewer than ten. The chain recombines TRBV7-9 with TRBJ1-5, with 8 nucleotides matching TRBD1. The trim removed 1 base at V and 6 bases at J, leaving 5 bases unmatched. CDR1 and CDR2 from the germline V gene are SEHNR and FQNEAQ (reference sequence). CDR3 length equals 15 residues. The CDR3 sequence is CASSLGQGAGQPQHF. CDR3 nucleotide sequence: TGTGCCAGCAGCTTAGGGCAGGGGGCCGGTCAGCCCCAGCATTTT.

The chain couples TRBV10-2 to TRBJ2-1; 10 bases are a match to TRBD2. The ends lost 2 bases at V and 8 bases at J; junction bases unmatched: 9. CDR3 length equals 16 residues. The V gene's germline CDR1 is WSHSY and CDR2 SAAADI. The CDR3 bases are TGCGCCAGCAGTGAGGCCGTGAGCGGGAGGGGTGATGAGCAGTTCTTC. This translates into CASSEAVSGRGDEQFF.

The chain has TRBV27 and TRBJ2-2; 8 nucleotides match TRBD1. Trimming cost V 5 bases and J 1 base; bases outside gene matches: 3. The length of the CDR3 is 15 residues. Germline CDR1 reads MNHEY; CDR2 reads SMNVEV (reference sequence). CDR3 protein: CASSSRGLNTGELFF. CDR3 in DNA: TGTGCCAGCAGTAGCAGGGGGCTGAACACCGGGGAGCTGTTTTTT.

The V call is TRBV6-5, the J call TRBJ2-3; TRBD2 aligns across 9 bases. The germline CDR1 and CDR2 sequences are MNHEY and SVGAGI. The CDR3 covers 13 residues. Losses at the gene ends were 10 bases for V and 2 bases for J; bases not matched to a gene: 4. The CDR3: CATTSGFTDTQYF. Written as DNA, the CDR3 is TGTGCCACGACTAGCGGCTTCACAGATACGCAGTATTTT.

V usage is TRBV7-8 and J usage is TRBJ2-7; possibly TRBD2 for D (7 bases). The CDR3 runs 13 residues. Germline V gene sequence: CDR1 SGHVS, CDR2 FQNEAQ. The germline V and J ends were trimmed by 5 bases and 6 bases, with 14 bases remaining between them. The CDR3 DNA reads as TGTGCCAGCAGCGTCAGGGGAGGGTTCGAGCAGTACGTC. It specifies CASSVRGGFEQYV.

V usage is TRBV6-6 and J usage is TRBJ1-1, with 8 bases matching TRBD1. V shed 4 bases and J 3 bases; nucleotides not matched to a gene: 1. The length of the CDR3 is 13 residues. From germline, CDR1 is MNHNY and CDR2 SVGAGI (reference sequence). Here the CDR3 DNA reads TGTGCCAGCAGTTCGACAGGGGACACTGAAGCTTTCTTT. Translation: CASSSTGDTEAFF.

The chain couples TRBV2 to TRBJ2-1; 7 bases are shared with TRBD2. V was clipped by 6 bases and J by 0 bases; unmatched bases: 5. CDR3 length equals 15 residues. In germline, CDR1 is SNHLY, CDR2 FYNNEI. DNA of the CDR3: TGTGCCAGCAGGCGGCTAGCGGCCTCCTACAATGAGCAGTTCTTC. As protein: CASRRLAASYNEQFF.

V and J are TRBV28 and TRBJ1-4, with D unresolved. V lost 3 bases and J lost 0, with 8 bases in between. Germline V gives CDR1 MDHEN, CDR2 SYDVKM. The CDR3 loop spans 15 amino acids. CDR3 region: CASSLVGSTNEKLFF. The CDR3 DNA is TGTGCCAGCAGTTTGGTGGGCTCAACTAATGAAAAACTGTTTTTT.

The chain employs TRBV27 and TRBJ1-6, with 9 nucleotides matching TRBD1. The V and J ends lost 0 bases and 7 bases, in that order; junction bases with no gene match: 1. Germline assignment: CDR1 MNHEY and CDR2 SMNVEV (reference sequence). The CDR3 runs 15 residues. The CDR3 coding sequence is TGTGCCAGCAGTTTATCGGGGACAGGGAATTCACCCCTCCACTTT. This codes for CASSLSGTGNSPLHF.

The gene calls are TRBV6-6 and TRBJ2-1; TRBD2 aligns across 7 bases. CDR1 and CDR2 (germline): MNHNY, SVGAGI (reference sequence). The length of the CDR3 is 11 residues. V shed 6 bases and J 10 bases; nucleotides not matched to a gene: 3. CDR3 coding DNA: TGTGCCAGCAGCTCACTAGCGGAGCAGTTCTTC. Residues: CASSSLAEQFF.

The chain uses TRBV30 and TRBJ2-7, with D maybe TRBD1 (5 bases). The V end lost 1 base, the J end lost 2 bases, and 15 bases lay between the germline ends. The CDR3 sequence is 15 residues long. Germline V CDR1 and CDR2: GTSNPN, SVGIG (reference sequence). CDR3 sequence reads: CAWSGAGRSTYEQYF. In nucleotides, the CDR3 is TGTGCCTGGAGTGGGGCAGGGCGTTCGACCTACGAGCAGTACTTC.

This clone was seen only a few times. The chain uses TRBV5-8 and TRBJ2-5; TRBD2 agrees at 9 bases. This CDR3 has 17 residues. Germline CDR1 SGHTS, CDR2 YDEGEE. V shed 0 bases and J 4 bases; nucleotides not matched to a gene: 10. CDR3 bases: TGTGCCAGCAGCTTGGAGGCGTGGGGGACTAGCACAGAGACCCAGTACTTC. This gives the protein CASSLEAWGTSTETQYF. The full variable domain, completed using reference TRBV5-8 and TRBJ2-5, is EAGVTQSPTHLIKTRGQQATLRCSPISGHTSVYWYQQALGLGLQFLLWYDEGEERNRGNFPPRFSGRQFPNYSSELNVNALELEDSALYLCASSLEAWGTSTETQYFGPGTRLLVL.

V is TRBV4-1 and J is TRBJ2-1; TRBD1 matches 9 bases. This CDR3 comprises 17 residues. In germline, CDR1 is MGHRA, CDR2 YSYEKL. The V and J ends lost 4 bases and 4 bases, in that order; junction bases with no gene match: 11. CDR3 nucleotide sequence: TGCGCCAGCAGCCTTAGAGACCGGGACAGGGCGTACAATGAGCAGTTCTTC. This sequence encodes CASSLRDRDRAYNEQFF.

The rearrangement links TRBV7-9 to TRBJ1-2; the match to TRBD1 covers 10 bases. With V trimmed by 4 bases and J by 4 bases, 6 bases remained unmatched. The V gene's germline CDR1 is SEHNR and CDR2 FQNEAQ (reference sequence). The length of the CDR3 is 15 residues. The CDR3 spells CASSSPGQGSYGYTF. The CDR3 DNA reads TGTGCCAGCAGCTCCCCGGGACAGGGGAGCTATGGCTACACCTTC.

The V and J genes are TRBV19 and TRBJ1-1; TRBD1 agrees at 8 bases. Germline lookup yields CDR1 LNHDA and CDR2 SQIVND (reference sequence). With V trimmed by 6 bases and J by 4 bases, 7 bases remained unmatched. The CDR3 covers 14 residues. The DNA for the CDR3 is TGTGCCAGTAGATTCGACAGGGGCAGCACTGAAGCTTTCTTT. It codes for CASRFDRGSTEAFF.

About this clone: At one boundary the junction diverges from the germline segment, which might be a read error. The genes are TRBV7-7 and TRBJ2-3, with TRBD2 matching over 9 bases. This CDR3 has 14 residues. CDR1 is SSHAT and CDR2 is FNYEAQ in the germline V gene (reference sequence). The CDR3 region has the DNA TGTGCTAGCAGCTCGGGTAGCGGGGGACATACGCAGTATTTT. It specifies CASSSGSGGHTQYF.

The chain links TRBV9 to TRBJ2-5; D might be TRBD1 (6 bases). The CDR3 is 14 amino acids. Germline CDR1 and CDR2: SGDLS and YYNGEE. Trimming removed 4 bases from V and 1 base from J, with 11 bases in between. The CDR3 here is CASSPPDSQETQYF. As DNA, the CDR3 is TGTGCCAGCAGCCCACCGGACAGCCAAGAGACCCAGTACTTC.